The clone carrying this TCR beta chain was found a few times. The antigen is not known. Here immunoSEQ multiplex PCR was the method, and the copy in TCRdb shows in-frame clones only, minus some. The top ten hold around 6.6% of the sample, which has about 350,000 clones, around 90% seen once. Trimming at V came to 3 bases and at J to 5 bases, leaving 4 bases not matched to a gene. Germline CDR1 SQVTM, CDR2 ANQGSEA. The CDR3 covers 13 residues. This record belongs to a study of Ad26.COV2.S vaccination and SARS-CoV-2 variants. In the study overall: Ad26.COV2.S was injected intramuscularly once or twice, 56 days apart.

Treatment given: around 19 received Ad26.COV2.S at low or high dose, single or two shots; about 5 received placebo; per-sample allocation not given. Samples analyzed were those drawn on day 63 after the first vaccine or placebo injection. The study used a vaccine consisting of an Ad26 vector that expressed Wuhan-strain SARS-CoV-2 spike. General study results and limits: Responses of spike-specific T cells (both CD8+ and CD4+) reportedly showed substantial breadth after vaccination. Individuals receiving vaccine had higher spike-specific TCR breadth than placebo recipients did.

The input for sequencing was peripheral blood, taken in a trial of Ad26.COV2.S vaccine versus placebo. The chain has TRBV29-1 and TRBJ2-7, with 10 bases identical to TRBD1. This receptor was identified in a person between 18 and 60 years old who received the Ad26.COV2.S COVID-19 vaccine or a placebo. The CDR3 nucleotides are TGCAGCGTTGATCGACAGGGGGCTAACGAGCAGTACTTC. Translation: CSVDRQGANEQYF.